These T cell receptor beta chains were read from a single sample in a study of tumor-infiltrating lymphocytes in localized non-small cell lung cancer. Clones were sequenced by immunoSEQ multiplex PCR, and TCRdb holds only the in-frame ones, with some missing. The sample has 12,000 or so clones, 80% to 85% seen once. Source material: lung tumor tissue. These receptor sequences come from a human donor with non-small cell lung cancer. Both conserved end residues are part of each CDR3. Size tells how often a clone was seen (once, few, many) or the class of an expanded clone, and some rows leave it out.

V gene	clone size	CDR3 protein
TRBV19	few	CASSGGLYEQYF
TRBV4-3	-	CASSQQGWDTEAFF
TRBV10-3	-	CAISESRTGVGTGELFF
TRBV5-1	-	CASWGTGGNEQYF
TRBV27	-	CASSGRRTGLGQAFF
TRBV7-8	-	CASSLHYDELAGDNEQFF
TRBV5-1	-	CASSFTGPEAFF
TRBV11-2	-	CASSLITRAHEQFF
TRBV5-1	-	CASSLQELGTDTQYF
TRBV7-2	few	CASSLRSGYNQPQHF
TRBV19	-	CASSLPGRPNTEAFF
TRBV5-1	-	CASSSVRDSDEQYF
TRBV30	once	CAWSGTATRETQYF
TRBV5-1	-	CASSPEARGPSYEQYF
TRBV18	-	CASSPQLATEAFF
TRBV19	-	CASTIAGTGNNEQFF
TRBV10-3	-	CAIRGFGELFF
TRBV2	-	CASSGGLGSYEQYF
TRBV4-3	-	CASSQEASSYNEQFF
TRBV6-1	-	CASSEGGAATDTQYF